These 4 T cell receptor beta chains were sequenced from one sample in a study of T cells in Graves' hyperthyroidism and ophthalmopathy. RNA transcripts provided the source from which TCR beta CDR3 regions were amplified. HTBI primers were used for first-round RT-PCR of the TCR CDR3. TCRdb reanalysed the multiplex PCR reads using MiXCR and keeps one entry per CDR3 protein. The repertoire holds 700,000 to 850,000 distinct CDR3 sequences, with just over 35% as singletons. The sequenced material came from blood. All receptors derive from a woman aged 40 to 49 with Graves' hyperthyroidism.

The table lists this clonotype with many counts. V and J are TRBV7-9 and TRBJ1-6, with D possibly being TRBD1 (6 bases). CDR3 length: 14 amino acids. In germline, CDR1 is SEHNR, CDR2 FQNEAQ (reference sequence). Trimming removed 6 bases at V and 8 bases at J, with 14 bases between. CDR3 loop: CASRHAGTYSPLHF. Written as DNA, the CDR3 is TGTGCCAGCAGACACGCCGGGACATATTCACCCCTCCACTTT.

This clonotype was found a few times. The V call is TRBV6-5, the J call TRBJ2-6; 8 bases align to TRBD1. This CDR3 is built from 18 residues. After removal of 6 bases from V and 0 bases from J, the junction contained 10 bases not matched to a gene. Germline CDR1 reads MNHEY; CDR2 reads SVGAGI. CDR3 coding DNA: TGTGCCAGCAGCCCTGGGACAGGCCAAAACTCTGGGGCCAACGTCCTGACTTTC. Translation gives CASSPGTGQNSGANVLTF.

This clonotype was seen a few times. This chain links TRBV5-4 with TRBJ2-5, with 9 bases identical to TRBD2. The germline CDR1 and CDR2 sequences are SGHNT and YYREEE (reference sequence). Unmatched junction bases numbered 7, after V lost 6 bases and J lost 4 bases. This CDR3 has 14 residues. The CDR3 reads CASKYSGSLETQYF. CDR3 coding DNA: TGTGCCAGCAAGTATAGCGGGAGTTTAGAGACCCAGTACTTC.

This clonotype turned up a few times. The chain recombines TRBV6-5 with TRBJ2-7, with D unclear. V dropped 7 bases and J dropped 3 bases, with 7 bases sitting between them. This CDR3 spans 11 amino acids. Germline V gene data show CDR1 as MNHEY and CDR2 as SVGAGI. Here the CDR3 reads CASMGHYEQYF. As DNA, the CDR3 is TGTGCCAGCATGGGCCACTACGAGCAGTACTTC.